The present T cell receptor (beta chain) was sequenced within a study of response to subunit inactivated influenza vaccine. CDR3 length: 11 amino acids. The V end was cut by 6 bases, the J end by 4 bases, with 4 bases between. A single record per CDR3 protein comes from TCRdb applying MiXCR to the RT-PCR reads. The data contain roughly 500,000 distinct CDR3 sequences, approximately 22% of them singletons. This clonotype has at least ten counts. These data were also filed under a second study, of T cells expressing NK-cell markers. This second report adds: The authors generated TCR beta cDNA through 5'RACE template switching with UMIs. Sorted CD3+CD56+NKG2C+, CD3+CD56+NKG2C- and CD3+CD56-NKG2C+ T-cell subsets were beta-chain profiled. The HCMV specificity of the expanded NKG2C+ T cell clones stayed unresolved.

The rearrangement joins TRBV12-3 or TRBV12-4 to TRBJ2-1; D gene unclear. This TCR was sampled from a middle-aged man who received an inactivated influenza vaccine. Sequences were derived from CD4+ T cells sorted from PBMCs, sampled 11 to 12 days after vaccination. The CDR3 coding sequence is TGTGCCAGCAGCCAATACAATGAGCAGTTCTTC. This codes for CASSQYNEQFF.